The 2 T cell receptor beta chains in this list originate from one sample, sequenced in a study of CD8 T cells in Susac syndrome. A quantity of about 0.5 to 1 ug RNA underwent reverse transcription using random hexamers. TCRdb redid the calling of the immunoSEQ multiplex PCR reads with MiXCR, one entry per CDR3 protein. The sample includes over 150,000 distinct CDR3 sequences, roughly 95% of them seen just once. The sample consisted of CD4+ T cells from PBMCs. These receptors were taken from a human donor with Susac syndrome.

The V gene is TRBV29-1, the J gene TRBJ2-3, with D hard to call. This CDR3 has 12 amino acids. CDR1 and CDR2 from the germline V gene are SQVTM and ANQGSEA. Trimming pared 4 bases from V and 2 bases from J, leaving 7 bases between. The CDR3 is CSVGAVTDTQYF. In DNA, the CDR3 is TGCAGCGTTGGGGCAGTCACAGATACGCAGTATTTT.

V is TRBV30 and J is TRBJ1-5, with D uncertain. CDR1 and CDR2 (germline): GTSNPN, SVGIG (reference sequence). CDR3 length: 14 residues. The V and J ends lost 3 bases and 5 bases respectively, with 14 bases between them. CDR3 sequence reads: CAWSLASKDQPQHF. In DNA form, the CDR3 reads TGTGCCTGGAGCCTGGCTTCGAAGGATCAGCCCCAGCATTTT.